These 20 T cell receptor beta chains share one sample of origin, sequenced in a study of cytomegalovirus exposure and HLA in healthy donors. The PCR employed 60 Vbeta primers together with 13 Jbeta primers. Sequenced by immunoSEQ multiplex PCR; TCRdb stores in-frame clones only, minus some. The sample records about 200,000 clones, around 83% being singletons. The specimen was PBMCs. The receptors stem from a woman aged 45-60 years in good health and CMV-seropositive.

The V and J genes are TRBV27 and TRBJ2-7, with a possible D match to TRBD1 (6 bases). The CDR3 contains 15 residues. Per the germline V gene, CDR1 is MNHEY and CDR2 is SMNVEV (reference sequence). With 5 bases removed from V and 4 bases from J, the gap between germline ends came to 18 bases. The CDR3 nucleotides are TGTGCCAGCAGTGCCCGAGGGGGTAGCCCTTACGAGCAGTACTTC. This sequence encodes CASSARGGSPYEQYF.

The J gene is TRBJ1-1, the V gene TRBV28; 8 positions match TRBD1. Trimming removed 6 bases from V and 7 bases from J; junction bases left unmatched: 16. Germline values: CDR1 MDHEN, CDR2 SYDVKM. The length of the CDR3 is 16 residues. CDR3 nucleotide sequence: TGTGCCAGCAGCCCCGCGGACAGGGTCGGCTCCGATGAAGCTTTCTTT. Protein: CASSPADRVGSDEAFF.

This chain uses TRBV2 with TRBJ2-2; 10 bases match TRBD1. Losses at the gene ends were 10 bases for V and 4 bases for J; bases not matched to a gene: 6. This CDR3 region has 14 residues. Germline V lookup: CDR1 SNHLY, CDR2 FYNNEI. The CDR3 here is CATRQGATTGELFF. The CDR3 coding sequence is TGTGCCACACGACAGGGGGCAACCACCGGGGAGCTGTTTTTT. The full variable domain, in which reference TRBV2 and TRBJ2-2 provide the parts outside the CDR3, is EPEVTQTPSHQVTQMGQEVILRCVPISNHLYFYWYRQILGQKVEFLVSFYNNEISEKSEIFDDQFSVERPDGSNFTLKIRSTKLEDSAMYFCATRQGATTGELFFGEGSRLTVL.

CDR3 sequence (DNA): TGTGCCAGCGGCTCCCTCCGGGGTGTTAACGAGCAGTACTTC. This codes for CASGSLRGVNEQYF. The chain has TRBV2 and TRBJ2-7, with a tentative D call TRBD2 (5 bases). Trimming removed 8 bases from V and 5 bases from J, with 19 bases in between. The CDR3 contains 14 residues. CDR1 and CDR2 from the germline V gene are SNHLY and FYNNEI.

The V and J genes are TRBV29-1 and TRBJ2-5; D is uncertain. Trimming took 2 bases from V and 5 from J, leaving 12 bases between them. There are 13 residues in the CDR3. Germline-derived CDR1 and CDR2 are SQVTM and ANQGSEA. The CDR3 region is CSVESRFVETQYF. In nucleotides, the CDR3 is TGCAGCGTTGAATCGCGATTTGTCGAGACCCAGTACTTC.

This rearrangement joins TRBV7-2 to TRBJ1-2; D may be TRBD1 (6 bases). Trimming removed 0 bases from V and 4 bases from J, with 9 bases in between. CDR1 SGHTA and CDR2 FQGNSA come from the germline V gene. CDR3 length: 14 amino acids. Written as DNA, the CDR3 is TGTGCCAGCAGCTTAGCGCGGGGGCTCTATGGCTACACCTTC. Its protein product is CASSLARGLYGYTF.

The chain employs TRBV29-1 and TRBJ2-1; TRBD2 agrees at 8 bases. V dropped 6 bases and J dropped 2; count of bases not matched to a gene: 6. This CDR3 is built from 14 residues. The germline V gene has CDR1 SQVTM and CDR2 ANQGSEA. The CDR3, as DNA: TGCAGCGTCGTGGGACTAGTAACCTACAATGAGCAGTTCTTC. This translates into CSVVGLVTYNEQFF.

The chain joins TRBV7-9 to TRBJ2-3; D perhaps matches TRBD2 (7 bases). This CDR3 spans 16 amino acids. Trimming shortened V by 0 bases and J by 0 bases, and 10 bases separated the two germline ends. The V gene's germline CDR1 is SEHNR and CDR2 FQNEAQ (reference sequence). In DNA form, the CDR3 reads TGTGCCAGCAGCTTAGCGGCGGGGGCTAGCACAGATACGCAGTATTTT. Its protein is CASSLAAGASTDTQYF.

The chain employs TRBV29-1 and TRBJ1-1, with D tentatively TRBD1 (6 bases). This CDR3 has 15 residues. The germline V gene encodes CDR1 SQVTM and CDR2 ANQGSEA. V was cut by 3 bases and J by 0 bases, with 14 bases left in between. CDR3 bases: TGCAGCGTTGAGATACACAGGGAATTGAACACTGAAGCTTTCTTT. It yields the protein CSVEIHRELNTEAFF.

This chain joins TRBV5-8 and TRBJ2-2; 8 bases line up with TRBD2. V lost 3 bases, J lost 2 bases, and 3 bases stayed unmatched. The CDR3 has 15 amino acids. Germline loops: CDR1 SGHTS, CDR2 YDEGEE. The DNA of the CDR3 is TGTGCCAGCAGCTCCGGGGGGGCCAACACCGGGGAGCTGTTTTTT. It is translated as CASSSGGANTGELFF. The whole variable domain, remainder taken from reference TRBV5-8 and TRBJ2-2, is EAGVTQSPTHLIKTRGQQATLRCSPISGHTSVYWYQQALGLGLQFLLWYDEGEERNRGNFPPRFSGRQFPNYSSELNVNALELEDSALYLCASSSGGANTGELFFGEGSRLTVL.

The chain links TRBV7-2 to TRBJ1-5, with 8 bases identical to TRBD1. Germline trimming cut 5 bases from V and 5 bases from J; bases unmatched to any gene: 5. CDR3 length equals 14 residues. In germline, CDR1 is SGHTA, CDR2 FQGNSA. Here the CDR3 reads CASSRRGRDQPQHF. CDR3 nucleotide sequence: TGTGCCAGCAGCCGCAGGGGGCGCGATCAGCCCCAGCATTTT.

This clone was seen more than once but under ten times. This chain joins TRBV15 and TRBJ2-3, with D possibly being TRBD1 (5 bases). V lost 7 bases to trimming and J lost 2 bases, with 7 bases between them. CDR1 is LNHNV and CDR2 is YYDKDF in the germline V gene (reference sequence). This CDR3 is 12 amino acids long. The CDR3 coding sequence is TGTGCCACCAAGGGGAACACAGATACGCAGTATTTT. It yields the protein CATKGNTDTQYF.

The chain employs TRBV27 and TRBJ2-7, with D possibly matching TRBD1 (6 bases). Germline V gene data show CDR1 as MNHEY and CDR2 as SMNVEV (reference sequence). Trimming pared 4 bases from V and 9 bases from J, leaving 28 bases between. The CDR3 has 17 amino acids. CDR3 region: CASSSEPPGTSLIRQYF. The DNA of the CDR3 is TGTGCCAGCAGTTCAGAACCTCCCGGGACATCGTTGATAAGGCAGTACTTC.

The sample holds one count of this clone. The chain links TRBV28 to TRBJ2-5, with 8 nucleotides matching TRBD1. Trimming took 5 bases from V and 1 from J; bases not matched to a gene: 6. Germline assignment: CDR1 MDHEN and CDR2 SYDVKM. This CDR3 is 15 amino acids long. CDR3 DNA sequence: TGTGCCAGCAGTCTCCACAGGGGGATCCAAGAGACCCAGTACTTC. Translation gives CASSLHRGIQETQYF.

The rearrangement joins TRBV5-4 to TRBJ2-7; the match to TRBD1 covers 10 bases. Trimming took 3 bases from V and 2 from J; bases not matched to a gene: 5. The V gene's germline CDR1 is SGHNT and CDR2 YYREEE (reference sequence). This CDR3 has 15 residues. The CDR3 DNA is TGTGCCAGCAGCTCGGGACAGGGGTGGACCTACGAGCAGTACTTC. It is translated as CASSSGQGWTYEQYF.

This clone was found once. The CDR3 region has the DNA TGTGCCAGCACCAGACTAGCGGGAGGGCGCTACAATGAGCAGTTCTTC. Translating it yields CASTRLAGGRYNEQFF. V gene TRBV28 combines with J gene TRBJ2-1; 14 bases fit TRBD2. The J segment lost 3 bases and the V segment lost 7 bases, leaving 5 bases of the junction unmatched. This CDR3 is built from 16 residues. Germline assignment: CDR1 MDHEN and CDR2 SYDVKM.

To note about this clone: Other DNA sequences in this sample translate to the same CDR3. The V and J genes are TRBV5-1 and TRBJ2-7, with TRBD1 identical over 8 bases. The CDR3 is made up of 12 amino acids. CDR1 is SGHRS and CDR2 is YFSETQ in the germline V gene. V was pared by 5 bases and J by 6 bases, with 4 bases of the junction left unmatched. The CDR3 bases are TGCGCCAGCAGTCAAGACAGGGGCGAGCAGTACTTC. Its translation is CASSQDRGEQYF.

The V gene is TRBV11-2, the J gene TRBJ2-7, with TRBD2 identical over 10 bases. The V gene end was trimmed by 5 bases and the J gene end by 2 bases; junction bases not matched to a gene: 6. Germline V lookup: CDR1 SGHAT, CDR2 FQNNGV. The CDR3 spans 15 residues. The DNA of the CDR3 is TGTGCCAGCAGCCTTAGCGGGGGGCCCCCCTACGAGCAGTACTTC. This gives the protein CASSLSGGPPYEQYF.

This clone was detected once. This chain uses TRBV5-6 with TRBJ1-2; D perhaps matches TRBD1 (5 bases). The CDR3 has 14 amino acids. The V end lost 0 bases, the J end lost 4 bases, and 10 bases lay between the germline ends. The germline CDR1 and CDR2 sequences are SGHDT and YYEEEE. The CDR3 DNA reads TGTGCCAGCAGCTTGGGACAGAGCCCCTATGGCTACACCTTC. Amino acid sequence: CASSLGQSPYGYTF.

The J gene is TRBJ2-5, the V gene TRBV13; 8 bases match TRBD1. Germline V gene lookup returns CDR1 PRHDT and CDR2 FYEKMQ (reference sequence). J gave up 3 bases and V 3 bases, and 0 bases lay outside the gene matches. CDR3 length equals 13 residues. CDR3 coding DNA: TGTGCCAGCAGCTTGGACAGGGAAGAGACCCAGTACTTC. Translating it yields CASSLDREETQYF. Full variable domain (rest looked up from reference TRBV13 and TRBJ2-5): AAGVIQSPRHLIKEKRETATLKCYPIPRHDTVYWYQQGPGQDPQFLISFYEKMQSDKGSIPDRFSAQQFSDYHSELNMSSLELGDSALYFCASSLDREETQYFGPGTRLLVL.